A selection of T cell receptor beta chains follows, all from one sample in a study of T cell responses to AZD1222 COVID-19 vaccine. Measured with immunoSEQ multiplex PCR; TCRdb has only the in-frame clones, and not every one. Of more than 60,000 clones in the sample, over 75% were seen once. The sample was peripheral blood, taken 28 days after the second AZD1222 dose. The source of these receptors is an adult who received the AZD1222 COVID-19 vaccine. The CDR3 runs from the conserved cysteine through the conserved F or W. The D gene is left open where the match is weak. Expanded clones are given a class, and other clones once, few, many or no size at all.

v_gene	d_gene	j_gene	abundance	CDR3aa	CDR3nt
TRBV5-4	-	TRBJ1-1	-	CASSLSATEAFF	TGTGCCAGCAGCTTGTCGGCCACTGAAGCTTTCTTT
TRBV19	TRBD1	TRBJ1-4	-	CARPGQGTATNEKLFF	TGTGCCAGGCCGGGACAGGGTACAGCAACTAATGAAAAACTGTTTTTT
TRBV9	-	TRBJ1-4	-	CASSPRLGGVAEKLFF	TGTGCCAGCAGCCCGAGACTAGGAGGGGTTGCGGAAAAACTGTTTTTT
TRBV19	-	TRBJ1-5	-	CASSIDGGQQGYQPQHF	TGTGCCAGTAGTATAGATGGGGGTCAACAGGGTTATCAGCCCCAGCATTTT
TRBV2	-	TRBJ1-3	-	CASTPVWDTDGNTIYF	TGTGCCAGCACCCCCGTATGGGATACTGACGGAAACACCATATATTTT
TRBV7-9	-	TRBJ1-2	-	CASSLDSSYGYTF	TGTGCCAGCAGCTTAGATTCCTCCTATGGCTACACCTTC
TRBV11-2	-	TRBJ2-1	-	CASSSPRGPYNEQFF	TGTGCCAGCAGCTCCCCCCGTGGGCCCTACAATGAGCAGTTCTTC
TRBV6-6	-	TRBJ1-5	-	CASIEDRGETQHF	TGTGCCAGCATCGAGGACCGGGGGGAGACCCAGCATTTT
TRBV28	-	TRBJ2-7	-	CASSAGWSLGDRFYEQYF	TGTGCCAGCAGCGCGGGGTGGTCTTTGGGGGACCGCTTCTACGAGCAGTACTTC
TRBV6-4	TRBD2	TRBJ2-3	-	CASSDSPGGASQYF	TGTGCCAGCAGTGACTCTCCCGGGGGGGCTTCACAGTATTTT
TRBV10-3	TRBD2	TRBJ2-5	-	CAIREGAVAGAAGETQYF	TGTGCCATCAGAGAAGGCGCGGTAGCGGGGGCCGCTGGGGAGACCCAGTACTTC
TRBV7-3	-	TRBJ1-3	few	CASSLGRGSGNTIYF	TGTGCCAGCAGCCTCGGGAGGGGCTCTGGAAACACCATATATTTT
TRBV3-1/TRBV3-2	TRBD2	TRBJ2-5	-	CASSPRLAGGKNEETQYF	TGTGCCAGCAGCCCCAGGCTAGCGGGGGGGAAAAACGAAGAGACCCAGTACTTC
TRBV6-5	-	TRBJ1-1	once	CASRVEHTNTEAFF	TGTGCCAGCAGAGTAGAACATACGAACACTGAAGCTTTCTTT
TRBV27	TRBD1	TRBJ2-7	-	CASKPSGTGIYEQYF	TGTGCCAGCAAGCCGTCCGGGACAGGGATCTACGAGCAGTACTTC
TRBV30	-	TRBJ1-1	-	CAWKRGGPGAFF	TGTGCCTGGAAGCGGGGGGGCCCTGGAGCTTTCTTT
TRBV4-3	TRBD1	TRBJ2-3	-	CASSQAGQGQGDTQYF	TGCGCCAGCAGCCAAGCAGGACAGGGTCAGGGAGATACGCAGTATTTT
TRBV6-2/TRBV6-3	TRBD2	TRBJ2-5	-	CASSYSRLAGGPRETQYF	TGTGCCAGCAGTTACTCGAGACTAGCGGGGGGCCCTCGGGAGACCCAGTACTTC
TRBV28	TRBD2	TRBJ2-7	once	CASSLNLADLSSYEQYF	TGTGCCAGCAGTTTGAACCTAGCGGATCTGAGCTCCTACGAGCAGTACTTC
TRBV4-1	-	TRBJ1-5	-	CASSHPLDQPQHF	TGCGCCAGCAGCCACCCACTGGATCAGCCCCAGCATTTT
TRBV5-4	TRBD1	TRBJ2-7	-	CASSPQGLYEQYF	TGTGCCAGCAGCCCACAGGGGTTATACGAGCAGTACTTC
TRBV7-2	TRBD2	TRBJ2-3	-	CASSLVISLAGVTQYF	TGTGCCAGCAGCTTAGTTATCTCACTAGCGGGGGTAACGCAGTATTTT
TRBV25-1	-	TRBJ1-3	-	CASGERNTIYF	TGTGCCAGCGGGGAGAGAAACACCATATATTTT
TRBV14	TRBD1	TRBJ1-1	-	CASSIGTGVRAFF	TGTGCCAGCTCCATTGGGACAGGGGTAAGAGCTTTCTTT
TRBV2	-	TRBJ1-2	-	CASGDRINYGYTF	TGTGCCAGCGGTGACAGGATTAACTATGGCTACACCTTC
TRBV5-4	-	TRBJ1-1	-	CASSQKLGRNTEAFF	TGTGCCAGCAGCCAAAAACTAGGGCGGAACACTGAAGCTTTCTTT
TRBV4-3	-	TRBJ1-1	-	CASSQEEGGEAFF	TGCGCCAGCAGCCAAGAGGAGGGGGGTGAAGCTTTCTTT
TRBV12-3/TRBV12-4	-	TRBJ1-2	-	CASSLGGVRGYTF	TGTGCCAGCAGCCTGGGGGGGGTCCGAGGCTACACCTTC
TRBV4-2	-	TRBJ2-7	-	CASSQGEGWNEQYF	TGTGCCAGCAGCCAAGGAGAGGGGTGGAACGAGCAGTACTTC
TRBV28	-	TRBJ2-1	-	CASSPLDEQFF	TGTGCCAGCAGTCCCCTCGATGAGCAGTTCTTC
TRBV7-9	TRBD1	TRBJ1-2	-	CASIRVGGVLGYTF	TGTGCCAGCATCCGAGTAGGGGGCGTTTTAGGCTACACCTTC
TRBV4-1	-	TRBJ1-1	-	CASSQGPGKNTEAFF	TGCGCCAGCAGCCAAGGGCCGGGAAAGAACACTGAAGCTTTCTTT
TRBV27	-	TRBJ2-3	-	CASSWTQGTDTQYF	TGTGCCAGCAGTTGGACTCAGGGAACAGATACGCAGTATTTT
TRBV9	TRBD1	TRBJ1-2	once	CASSVVRGHGYTF	TGTGCCAGCAGCGTAGTCAGGGGGCATGGCTACACCTTC
TRBV29-1	-	TRBJ1-1	-	CSVVRWGATEAFF	TGCAGCGTTGTTAGATGGGGGGCCACTGAAGCTTTCTTT
TRBV6-5	-	TRBJ2-7	-	CAINRDGYEQYF	TGTGCCATCAACCGGGACGGATACGAGCAGTACTTC
TRBV9	-	TRBJ1-4	-	CASSPLGGPNEKLFF	TGTGCCAGCAGTCCACTCGGGGGGCCTAATGAAAAACTGTTTTTT
TRBV3-1/TRBV3-2	-	TRBJ2-7	-	CASSQVGAGHEQYF	TGTGCCAGCAGCCAAGTGGGGGCTGGTCACGAGCAGTACTTC